The next 22 T cell receptor beta chains were all read from a single sample in a study of CD8 T cells in ankylosing spondylitis. Study-wide results and limits: A motif in TCR beta, a set of 8 or 9 highly homologous variants, appeared characteristic of ankylosing spondylitis blood.

TCRdb ran MiXCR on the 5' RACE reads and lists one entry per CDR3 protein. Of hundreds of thousands of distinct CDR3 sequences in the sample, about 12% were seen once. These receptors' antigens are unknown. The sample taken for sequencing was blood, either unsorted or a sorted T cell fraction (not recorded which). These receptors were obtained from a male donor with ankylosing spondylitis.

The CDR3: CASSQADVETQYF. CDR3 DNA sequence: TGTGCCAGCAGCCAAGCCGACGTAGAGACCCAGTACTTC. The V and J genes are TRBV4-2 and TRBJ2-5, with D uncertain. The germline V gene has CDR1 LGHNA and CDR2 YNFKEQ. V lost 1 base to trimming and J lost 4 bases, with 7 bases between them. CDR3 length: 13 amino acids.

This chain uses TRBV6-5 with TRBJ1-2, with TRBD1 matching 7 bases. The CDR3 totals 17 residues. The germline gives CDR1 MNHEY, CDR2 SVGAGI. Trimming cost V 2 bases and J 0 bases; bases outside gene matches: 9. The chain's CDR3 is CASSYLWDSESNYGYTF. The DNA for the CDR3 is TGTGCCAGCAGTTACCTCTGGGACAGTGAGTCTAACTATGGCTACACCTTC.

This clonotype was seen at least ten times. The chain has TRBV6-1 and TRBJ2-3, with D perhaps TRBD1 (5 bases). Between the trimmed V and J ends, which lost 5 bases and 4 bases, there was a span of 10 bases. Germline CDR1 MNHNS, CDR2 SASEGT. This CDR3 has 13 amino acids. This CDR3 is CASSRQPADTQYF. For the CDR3, the DNA is TGTGCCAGCAGTAGACAGCCGGCAGATACGCAGTATTTT.

The genes are TRBV7-2 and TRBJ2-1; the D gene could be TRBD1 or TRBD2 (5 bases each). The CDR3 runs 16 residues. The ends were cut back, 0 bases at V and 7 bases at J, with 16 bases in the middle. Germline V lookup: CDR1 SGHTA, CDR2 FQGNSA. CDR3 residues: CASSLAGERGVNEQFF. CDR3 nucleotide sequence: TGTGCCAGCAGCTTAGCGGGGGAAAGGGGAGTGAATGAGCAGTTCTTC.

This chain uses TRBV20-1 with TRBJ2-6; TRBD1 matches 11 bases. The CDR3 contains 18 residues. Trimming removed 3 bases from V and 1 base from J; junction bases left unmatched: 8. The germline V gene has CDR1 DFQATT and CDR2 SNEGSKA (reference sequence). The CDR3 coding sequence is TGCAGTGCTAGGGCTTGGACAGGGGGCGCGTCTGGGGCCAACGTCCTGACTTTC. It yields the protein CSARAWTGGASGANVLTF.

This clonotype was picked up a small number of times. The chain has TRBV5-4 and TRBJ2-7; possibly TRBD1 for D (5 bases). V lost 7 bases, J lost 5 bases, and 10 bases lay in between. Germline CDR1 reads SGHNT; CDR2 reads YYREEE (reference sequence). This CDR3 region has 11 residues. The CDR3 sequence is CASANRNEQYF. In DNA, the CDR3 is TGTGCCAGCGCGAACAGGAACGAGCAGTACTTC.

This clonotype was detected only a few times. V is TRBV4-3 and J is TRBJ2-2, with 7 positions matching TRBD2. With V trimmed by 1 base and J by 0 bases, 8 bases remained unmatched. This CDR3 spans 18 amino acids. The germline CDR1 and CDR2 sequences are LGHNA and YSLEER. Written as DNA, the CDR3 is TGCGCCAGCAGCCAAGTACCTAGCGGAGCCGCGAACACCGGGGAGCTGTTTTTT. It translates to CASSQVPSGAANTGELFF.

The chain has TRBV20-1 and TRBJ1-1, with 7 bases lining up with TRBD1. V shed 0 bases, J shed 2 bases, and the junction held 6 bases outside the gene matches. The CDR3 contains 15 residues. Germline V gives CDR1 DFQATT, CDR2 SNEGSKA (reference sequence). The CDR3 DNA reads TGCAGTGCTAGAGATCTCGACAGGGCCAACACTGAAGCTTTCTTT. Its protein product is CSARDLDRANTEAFF.

This clonotype was counted ten times or more. The rearrangement uses TRBV20-1 and TRBJ2-5, with 9 positions matching TRBD1. Per germline, CDR1 DFQATT and CDR2 SNEGSKA (reference sequence). CDR3 length equals 14 residues. The V and J ends lost 3 bases and 5 bases, in that order; junction bases with no gene match: 7. The chain's CDR3 is CSASWDRDGETQYF. DNA of the CDR3: TGCAGTGCTAGCTGGGACAGGGATGGGGAGACCCAGTACTTC.

CDR3 DNA sequence: TGTGCCAGCAGCTTTTTGGCGGATGAAGCTTTCTTT. The encoded protein is CASSFLADEAFF. This chain joins TRBV7-2 and TRBJ1-1; D is uncertain. The germline V and J ends were trimmed by 3 bases and 7 bases, with 9 bases remaining between them. The CDR3 runs to 12 residues. CDR1 and CDR2 (germline): SGHTA, FQGNSA. The whole variable domain, remainder taken from reference TRBV7-2 and TRBJ1-1, is GAGVSQSPSNKVTEKGKDVELRCDPISGHTALYWYRQSLGQGLEFLIYFQGNSAPDKSGLPSDRFSAERTGGSVSTLTIQRTQQEDSAVYLCASSFLADEAFFGQGTRLTVV.

The CDR3 protein is CASTTTRNPSITDTQYF. CDR3 coding DNA: TGTGCCAGCACTACTACCCGGAATCCCTCCATTACAGATACGCAGTATTTT. The chain uses TRBV7-2 and TRBJ2-3, with unresolved D. Germline-derived CDR1 and CDR2 are SGHTA and FQGNSA. V gave up 7 bases and J gave up 3 bases, with 23 bases separating them. The CDR3 has 17 residues.

The chain is built from TRBV7-4 and TRBJ1-1; possibly TRBD1 for D (5 bases). Germline V gene sequence: CDR1 SGHVT, CDR2 SQSDAQ. The CDR3 contains 16 residues. The V gene lost 4 bases and the J gene lost 1 base, with 16 bases spanning the gap. The CDR3 spells CASSCFNWDRNTEAFF. In DNA form, the CDR3 reads TGTGCCAGCAGCTGTTTCAATTGGGACCGGAACACTGAAGCTTTCTTT.

This clonotype came up many times. The chain has TRBV7-2 and TRBJ1-1; D unresolved. The V end was cut by 6 bases, the J end by 1 base, with 9 bases between. The germline CDR1 and CDR2 sequences are SGHTA and FQGNSA. The CDR3 has 13 amino acids. DNA of the CDR3: TGTGCCAGCAGATTTGACCGGAACACTGAAGCTTTCTTT. Amino acids: CASRFDRNTEAFF. Combining the CDR3 with reference TRBV7-2 and TRBJ1-1 gives the whole variable domain GAGVSQSPSNKVTEKGKDVELRCDPISGHTALYWYRQSLGQGLEFLIYFQGNSAPDKSGLPSDRFSAERTGGSVSTLTIQRTQQEDSAVYLCASRFDRNTEAFFGQGTRLTVV.

The chain is built from TRBV9 and TRBJ2-1; D could derive from TRBD1 or TRBD2 (5 bases each). This CDR3 contains 18 residues. The V end was cut by 1 base, the J end by 6 bases, with 23 bases between. Germline V gene data show CDR1 as SGDLS and CDR2 as YYNGEE. In nucleotides, the CDR3 is TGTGCCAGCAGCGTAACAGGAGGCTCTTGGTCGTTAGGCAATGAGCAGTTCTTC. It encodes CASSVTGGSWSLGNEQFF.

The CDR3: CASSQGLRDTEAFF. CDR3 sequence (DNA): TGCGCCAGCAGCCAGGGCCTCAGGGACACTGAAGCTTTCTTT. The V and J genes are TRBV5-1 and TRBJ1-1; possibly TRBD1 for D (5 bases). V was trimmed by 4 bases and J by 3 bases, leaving 13 bases between them. Germline assignment: CDR1 SGHRS and CDR2 YFSETQ. The CDR3 is 14 amino acids.

This clonotype was detected many times. The V call is TRBV7-9, the J call TRBJ1-1; D remains unclear. The ends were cut back, 2 bases at V and 4 bases at J, with 11 bases in the middle. The CDR3 covers 14 residues. Germline-derived CDR1 and CDR2 are SEHNR and FQNEAQ (reference sequence). CDR3 sequence reads: CASSLILESTEAFF. CDR3 coding DNA: TGTGCCAGCAGCTTAATACTGGAAAGCACTGAAGCTTTCTTT.

This sequence joins TRBV7-2 and TRBJ2-1; no definite D call. The CDR3 totals 15 residues. The V gene lost 1 base and the J gene lost 4 bases, with 11 bases spanning the gap. Germline-derived CDR1 and CDR2 are SGHTA and FQGNSA. CDR3 sequence: CASSLGILAYNEQFF. The CDR3 nucleotides read TGTGCCAGCAGCTTAGGAATTTTAGCTTACAATGAGCAGTTCTTC.

V is TRBV6-1 and J is TRBJ2-3, with D perhaps TRBD2 (5 bases). Trimming took 0 bases from V and 0 from J, leaving 10 bases between them. The CDR3 extends over 16 amino acids. Germline values: CDR1 MNHNS, CDR2 SASEGT. The CDR3 region has the DNA TGTGCCAGCAGTGAAGCGAGCGGAATCAGCACAGATACGCAGTATTTT. Encoded protein: CASSEASGISTDTQYF.

The chain joins TRBV28 to TRBJ2-3, with D tentatively TRBD2 (7 bases). This CDR3 has 15 residues. Trimming took 8 bases from V and 5 from J, leaving 20 bases between them. Germline V gives CDR1 MDHEN, CDR2 SYDVKM. The CDR3 protein is CASPKGGGPIDTQYF. The CDR3 DNA sequence: TGTGCCAGCCCTAAGGGGGGGGGGCCAATAGATACGCAGTATTTT.

There are many counts of this clonotype. The genes are TRBV5-5 and TRBJ2-7, with a weak D call TRBD2 (6 bases). Germline V gene lookup returns CDR1 SGHKS and CDR2 YYEKEE (reference sequence). V gave up 0 bases and J gave up 5 bases, with 12 bases separating them. The CDR3 is 14 amino acids. CDR3 nucleotides: TGTGCCAGCAGCTTGGCGGGGACTCCCAACGAGCAGTACTTC. Protein product: CASSLAGTPNEQYF.

Ten or more counts support this clonotype. The chain links TRBV20-1 to TRBJ1-5; 7 bases align to TRBD1. Germline V CDR1 and CDR2: DFQATT, SNEGSKA (reference sequence). This CDR3 has 12 residues. V lost 6 bases to trimming and J lost 7 bases; unmatched junction nucleotides: 6. The CDR3 reads CSATGAGQPQHF. The CDR3 DNA is TGCAGTGCAACAGGGGCAGGGCAGCCCCAGCATTTT.

The chain has TRBV29-1 and TRBJ2-3; D possibly matches TRBD1 or TRBD2 (5 bases each). The V end lost 3 bases, the J end lost 1 base, and 11 bases lay between the germline ends. CDR1 is SQVTM and CDR2 is ANQGSEA in the germline V gene. The CDR3 covers 14 residues. The DNA for the CDR3 is TGCAGCGTTGACACCCGAGGGGGCACAGATACGCAGTATTTT. It specifies CSVDTRGGTDTQYF.